The 11 T cell receptor beta chains in this list originate from one sample, sequenced in a study of T cells in Graves' hyperthyroidism and ophthalmopathy. The TCR beta CDR3 regions underwent amplification using RNA transcripts as the source. A set of HTBI primers served as the primers for a first-round RT-PCR of the TCR CDR3. MiXCR, run by TCRdb on the multiplex PCR reads, gives a single entry per CDR3 protein. The table shows 500,000 to 800,000 distinct CDR3 sequences, with nearly 45% occurring only once. The sequenced material came from peripheral blood or thyroid tissue (not recorded which). The source is an adult man with Graves' disease, either hyperthyroidism or ophthalmopathy (not recorded which).

There are many counts of this clonotype. This chain connects TRBV29-1 to TRBJ1-4; D is unresolved. CDR3 length: 13 amino acids. The germline V gene has CDR1 SQVTM and CDR2 ANQGSEA. Trimming took 0 bases from V and 8 from J, leaving 10 bases between them. CDR3 sequence: CSVEDLVGEKLFF. Here the CDR3 DNA reads TGCAGCGTTGAAGATCTGGTGGGGGAAAAACTGTTTTTT.

This clonotype was found a few times. The chain uses TRBV6-6 and TRBJ1-5; D is ambiguous. V was shortened by 5 bases and J by 0 bases, with 8 bases between the two germline ends. The CDR3 covers 14 residues. The germline V gene has CDR1 MNHNY and CDR2 SVGAGI (reference sequence). The CDR3 region is CASSAQISNQPQHF. The CDR3 nucleotides are TGTGCCAGCAGTGCTCAAATTAGCAATCAGCCCCAGCATTTT.

The rearrangement links TRBV19 to TRBJ1-5; TRBD1 is a possible D gene (5 bases). The CDR3 runs 14 residues. Germline-derived CDR1 and CDR2 are LNHDA and SQIVND (reference sequence). Trimming stripped 5 bases from V and 7 bases from J, with 15 bases between. The CDR3 loop is CASSSGGFGQPQHF. The CDR3 nucleotides are TGTGCCAGTAGTTCGGGGGGGTTTGGACAGCCCCAGCATTTT.

The sample holds many counts of this clonotype. The CDR3 sequence: CSVQGNNQPQHF. The CDR3, as DNA: TGCAGCGTTCAGGGGAACAATCAGCCCCAGCATTTT. V and J are TRBV29-1 and TRBJ1-5; D is perhaps TRBD1 (6 bases). The germline V gene has CDR1 SQVTM and CDR2 ANQGSEA. The CDR3 runs 12 residues. The V end was cut by 5 bases, the J end by 3 bases, with 8 bases between.

This sequence joins TRBV13 and TRBJ1-1; D gene ambiguous. The CDR3 runs to 15 residues. The V end was cut by 0 bases, the J end by 2 bases, with 10 bases between. Per the germline V gene, CDR1 is PRHDT and CDR2 is FYEKMQ (reference sequence). In DNA, the CDR3 is TGTGCCAGCAGCTTAGGACGGAGAACAAACACTGAAGCTTTCTTT. Protein product: CASSLGRRTNTEAFF.

The chain uses TRBV14 and TRBJ2-5, with 9 bases aligning to TRBD2. This CDR3 has 18 residues. Germline V gene lookup returns CDR1 SGHDN and CDR2 FVKESK. The junction had 13 bases not matched to a gene; V was cut back by 0 bases and J by 5 bases. The CDR3 DNA is TGTGCCAGCAGCCAAGATCCGCGCGGGAGGGCCAGTTCGGAGACCCAGTACTTC. This translates into CASSQDPRGRASSETQYF. The whole variable domain, filled in from reference TRBV14 and TRBJ2-5, reads EAGVTQFPSHSVIEKGQTVTLRCDPISGHDNLYWYRRVMGKEIKFLLHFVKESKQDESGMPNNRFLAERTGGTYSTLKVQPAELEDSGVYFCASSQDPRGRASSETQYFGPGTRLLVL.

This clonotype showed up many times. V gene TRBV29-1 combines with J gene TRBJ2-5, with D possibly TRBD2 on 5 matching bases. CDR1 is SQVTM and CDR2 is ANQGSEA in the germline V gene. The CDR3 loop spans 11 amino acids. The ends were cut back, 7 bases at V and 5 bases at J, with 11 bases in the middle. CDR3 in amino acids: CSGQEDETQYF. DNA of the CDR3: TGCAGCGGGCAGGAGGACGAGACCCAGTACTTC.

This clonotype has a count of ten or more. The genes are TRBV7-9 and TRBJ1-6, with D possibly matching TRBD1 (5 bases). CDR3 size: 12 residues. Germline CDR1 and CDR2: SEHNR and FQNEAQ (reference sequence). The V gene lost 5 bases and the J gene lost 10 bases, with 9 bases spanning the gap. The CDR3 reads CASSRDRSPLHF. The CDR3 nucleotides are TGTGCCAGCAGCCGAGACAGATCACCCCTCCACTTT.

V usage is TRBV4-1 and J usage is TRBJ1-4; D is perhaps TRBD1 (5 bases). With 1 base removed from V and 7 bases from J, the gap between germline ends came to 16 bases. The CDR3 spans 16 residues. CDR1 is MGHRA, CDR2 YSYEKL, per germline. In nucleotides, the CDR3 is TGCGCCAGCAGCCAAGGATCAGGGTTGGTGAGTGAAAAACTGTTTTTT. It yields the protein CASSQGSGLVSEKLFF.

The V and J genes are TRBV20-1 and TRBJ2-7; the D gene could be TRBD1 or TRBD2 (5 bases each). Trimming left V 1 base short and J 6 bases short, with 10 bases between. The CDR3 sequence is 12 residues long. Germline assignment: CDR1 DFQATT and CDR2 SNEGSKA (reference sequence). CDR3 coding DNA: TGCAGTGCTAGAGGAGAGAGGGGCGAGCAGTACTTC. It specifies CSARGERGEQYF.

This clonotype was seen many times. This rearrangement joins TRBV20-1 to TRBJ2-5; 8 bases map to TRBD2. Germline V CDR1 and CDR2: DFQATT, SNEGSKA (reference sequence). Trimming at V came to 7 bases and at J to 5 bases, leaving 9 bases not matched to a gene. The CDR3 runs 13 residues. In DNA, the CDR3 is TGCAGTGTCCACAGCGGGGGCGGGGAGACCCAGTACTTC. Translation gives CSVHSGGGETQYF.